The sequence of this TCR beta chain was determined in a study of T cell repertoires in cytomegalovirus infection. Overall study context: In public TCR beta signatures, there were indications of both CMV infection and matching HLA type. The study's findings and limits: Based on cumulative public TCR beta family frequency, carriers of CMV plus the relevant HLA were identified. Clonotypes of TCR beta that were HLA-C-restricted and CMV-specific dominated the ex vivo response.

Trimming cost V 8 bases and J 2 bases; bases outside gene matches: 6. This CDR3 is built from 14 residues. Germline CDR1 and CDR2: PRHDT and FYEKMQ (reference sequence). TCRdb reprocessed the reads with MiXCR, giving one entry per CDR3 protein. The sample lists roughly 500,000 distinct CDR3 sequences, about 17% occurring once. Comment on this clonotype: Its antigen is as yet unknown.

The sequencing sample was made of CD8+ T cells from PBMCs. The TCR was taken from a human donor in good health (CMV status not recorded). Some clones in this sample may be carry-over from other donors' samples. The chain combines TRBV13 with TRBJ2-5, with 9 bases lining up with TRBD1. CDR3 amino acids: CASGGDRGQETQYF. In nucleotides, the CDR3 is TGTGCCAGCGGGGGAGACAGGGGGCAAGAGACCCAGTACTTC. Complete variable domain (other parts from reference TRBV13 and TRBJ2-5): AAGVIQSPRHLIKEKRETATLKCYPIPRHDTVYWYQQGPGQDPQFLISFYEKMQSDKGSIPDRFSAQQFSDYHSELNMSSLELGDSALYFCASGGDRGQETQYFGPGTRLLVL.